These T cell receptor beta chains were read from a single sample in a study of Ad26.COV2.S vaccination and SARS-CoV-2 variants. Sequenced by immunoSEQ multiplex PCR; TCRdb stores in-frame clones only, minus some. The sample consists of a few hundred thousand clones, 88% of them appearing once. Here the sequenced sample was peripheral blood, taken in a trial of Ad26.COV2.S vaccine versus placebo. Receptors were obtained from a person between 18 and 65 years old who received the Ad26.COV2.S COVID-19 vaccine or a placebo. The CDR3 runs from the conserved cysteine through the conserved F or W. A D gene is named only where the DNA matches it firmly. Clone size is given for some rows only: seen once, a few or many times, or a class if the clone is expanded.

v_call	j_call	clone_size	d_call	cdr3_nt	cdr3_aa
TRBV10-3	TRBJ2-7	NA	TRBD1	TGTGCCATCAGTGGCCCCAGGGGGATGGGTGAGCAGTACTTC	CAISGPRGMGEQYF
TRBV9	TRBJ2-2	NA	NA	TGTGCCAGCAGCGTAGGATTCCCACAGGGCCTTCCACCCCTCACCGGGGAGCTGTTTTTT	CASSVGFPQGLPPLTGELFF
TRBV11-3	TRBJ2-1	NA	NA	TGTGCCAGCAGCTTAGAAAAGGGGTTTACCCTTAGTAGCTCCTACAATGAGCAGTTCTTC	CASSLEKGFTLSSSYNEQFF
TRBV4-3	TRBJ1-5	NA	TRBD1	TGCGCCAGCAGCCTCCGGGACAGGGGGCCTCAGCCCCAGCATTTT	CASSLRDRGPQPQHF
TRBV5-1	TRBJ2-7	NA	NA	TGCGCCAGCAGCTTGGACGGAAACTCCTACGAGCAGTACTTC	CASSLDGNSYEQYF
TRBV7-9	TRBJ2-6	NA	NA	TGTGCCAGCAGCTTAGATGCAGGCACTGGGGCCAACGTCCTGACTTTC	CASSLDAGTGANVLTF
TRBV5-1	TRBJ1-1	few	NA	TGCGCCAGCAGCTTAGGTGGGCAGATTCATGAAGCTTTCTTT	CASSLGGQIHEAFF
TRBV18	TRBJ2-7	NA	TRBD1	TGTGCCAGCTCACCACCCCCCCTCGGCCAGGGGGCCTACGAGCAGTACTTC	CASSPPPLGQGAYEQYF
TRBV15	TRBJ1-6	NA	NA	TGTGCCACCAGCAGAGCCGTGACAGGAGAGTATTCACCCCTCCACTTT	CATSRAVTGEYSPLHF
TRBV4-1	TRBJ1-6	few	TRBD1	TGCGCCAGCAGCCAACCGACAGGGGGCAATAATTCACCCCTCCACTTT	CASSQPTGGNNSPLHF
TRBV10-1	TRBJ2-5	NA	TRBD1	TGCGCCAGCAGGGGACAGCCTTACTGGGGGGAGACCCAGTACTTC	CASRGQPYWGETQYF
TRBV29-1	TRBJ1-2	NA	TRBD1	TGCAGCGTTGGAAGACCGAGACAGGGCGCTGGCTACACCTTC	CSVGRPRQGAGYTF
TRBV9	TRBJ2-7	NA	TRBD2	TGTGCCAGCAGCGTAGGCGGGGGTGCAGGCTACGAGCAGTACTTC	CASSVGGGAGYEQYF
TRBV19	TRBJ2-1	NA	NA	TGTGCCAGTAGTATGGGCCTCAGGGGCGCAGGGAATGAGCAGTTCTTC	CASSMGLRGAGNEQFF
TRBV4-3	TRBJ2-3	NA	NA	TGCGCCAGCAGCCAAGAAGGAGATGATACGCAGTATTTT	CASSQEGDDTQYF
TRBV12-3/TRBV12-4	TRBJ2-1	NA	TRBD2	TGTGCCAGCAGCCTACTAGCGGAGGGTGAGCAGTTCTTC	CASSLLAEGEQFF
TRBV7-9	TRBJ2-7	NA	NA	TGTGCCAGCAGCTTTACATCCTACGAGCAGTACTTC	CASSFTSYEQYF
TRBV14	TRBJ2-5	NA	TRBD2	TGTGCCAGCAGCCAAGGAGTAGCGGGGTTTGGAGAGACCCAGTACTTC	CASSQGVAGFGETQYF
TRBV5-1	TRBJ2-7	NA	NA	TGCGCCAGCAGCCAATCCTACGAGCAGTACTTC	CASSQSYEQYF
TRBV27	TRBJ1-2	NA	TRBD1	TGTGCCAGCCAGAGAACTCGACAGGGGACCTTCTATGGCTACACCTTC	CASQRTRQGTFYGYTF
TRBV10-3	TRBJ1-2	NA	NA	TGTGCCATCAGTAAGGGCCCGGGTGGCTACACCTTC	CAISKGPGGYTF
TRBV4-1	TRBJ1-1	NA	NA	TGCGCCAGCAGCCAAGATCGCGGCGCTGAAGCTTTCTTT	CASSQDRGAEAFF
TRBV7-2	TRBJ2-5	NA	NA	TGTGCCAGCAGCCCTCAAGGGAGGGAGACCCAGTACTTC	CASSPQGRETQYF
TRBV18	TRBJ2-1	NA	NA	TGTGCCAGCTCACCAGCAGGACAGTCAAACAATGAGCAGTTCTTC	CASSPAGQSNNEQFF
TRBV29-1	TRBJ2-7	NA	NA	TGCAGCGTTGTAGGGACGGACGAGCAGTACTTC	CSVVGTDEQYF
TRBV14	TRBJ2-7	NA	NA	TGTGCCAGCAGCCAAGCTACAGCTCGTGGCCACGAGCAGTACTTC	CASSQATARGHEQYF
TRBV9	TRBJ2-3	NA	NA	TGTGCCAGCAGCGTAGAAGGCCAGGGAAGCACAGATACGCAGTATTTT	CASSVEGQGSTDTQYF
TRBV9	TRBJ2-3	few	NA	TGTGCCAGCAGCCCCACCCCAGATTGGTTCCCAGATACGCAGTATTTT	CASSPTPDWFPDTQYF
TRBV5-1	TRBJ2-3	NA	NA	TGCGCCAGCAGCTTTGGCGGGGGCGCAGATACGCAGTATTTT	CASSFGGGADTQYF
TRBV7-6	TRBJ1-1	NA	NA	TGTGCCAGCAGCTTACGGACAGCGGACACTGAAGCTTTCTTT	CASSLRTADTEAFF
TRBV10-3	TRBJ2-1	NA	TRBD1	TGTGCCATCAGGGACAGGGAAAATGAGCAGTTCTTC	CAIRDRENEQFF
TRBV2	TRBJ2-2	NA	TRBD2	TGTGCCAGCAGTGAGGCTAGCGGGGGACCGAACACCGGGGAGCTGTTTTTT	CASSEASGGPNTGELFF
TRBV29-1	TRBJ2-3	NA	NA	TGCAGCGCGCTAGGGGACGGACGTAGCACAGATACGCAGTATTTT	CSALGDGRSTDTQYF
TRBV18	TRBJ2-2	NA	NA	TGTGCCAGCTCACCTCTAGGACAGGGACTACACGGGGAGCTGTTTTTT	CASSPLGQGLHGELFF
TRBV7-3	TRBJ2-2	NA	TRBD1	TGTGCCAGCAGCTTATATCGCAGGGGGCAGATCGGGGAGCTGTTTTTT	CASSLYRRGQIGELFF
TRBV27	TRBJ2-2	once	NA	TGTGCCAGCAGCGGAGGGCCGATCGAGCTGTTTTTT	CASSGGPIELFF
TRBV16	TRBJ1-6	NA	NA	TGTGCCAGCAGCCAATCAGGGGTCCGGGGTTCACCCCTCCACTTT	CASSQSGVRGSPLHF
TRBV4-3	TRBJ2-3	NA	NA	TGCGCCAGCAGCCCGTCGGGGGAAAGGACAGATACGCAGTATTTT	CASSPSGERTDTQYF
TRBV6-1	TRBJ2-3	few	TRBD2	TGTGCCAGCAGTGAAGGCGGGGGGGCAGATACGCAGTATTTT	CASSEGGGADTQYF
TRBV4-3	TRBJ1-1	NA	TRBD1	TGCGCCAGCAGCCAATTTCAGGGACAGGGGGGAGCTTTCTTT	CASSQFQGQGGAFF
TRBV6-5	TRBJ2-2	NA	NA	TGTGCCAGCAGTTACGCGGGCGGGGAGCTGTTTTTT	CASSYAGGELFF
TRBV6-5	TRBJ2-7	NA	NA	TGTGCCAGCAGTTATTCTGAGTTGGGCTACGAGCAGTACTTC	CASSYSELGYEQYF
TRBV11-3	TRBJ2-7	NA	TRBD1	TGTGCCAGCATGAGTACAGGGGGCGCGAGGTGTAGCCCAAATTTCTACGAGCAGTACTTC	CASMSTGGARCSPNFYEQYF
TRBV9	TRBJ1-2	NA	NA	TGTGCCAGCAGCGGAGGACGGACTAACGGACGAGGCTACACCTTC	CASSGGRTNGRGYTF
TRBV9	TRBJ2-2	NA	NA	TGTGCCAGCAGTGCTCGGAAGGGGTACGGGGAGCTGTTTTTT	CASSARKGYGELFF
TRBV11-2	TRBJ2-3	NA	TRBD2	TGTGCCAGCAGCTTAGATCGAAGCGGGGGGCCGTCAGATACGCAGTATTTT	CASSLDRSGGPSDTQYF
TRBV28	TRBJ1-6	NA	NA	TGTGCCAGCAGCTTCCAGCAGGGGATAACCAAAAATTCACCCCTCCACTTT	CASSFQQGITKNSPLHF
TRBV9	TRBJ2-3	NA	NA	TGTGCCAGCAGCGTTAGGGGTGGCGTTAGCACAGATACGCAGTATTTT	CASSVRGGVSTDTQYF
TRBV9	TRBJ1-2	NA	NA	TGTGCCAGCAGCGTAGCGATTGGCGGGGCCGGGCATGGCTACACCTTC	CASSVAIGGAGHGYTF
TRBV20-1	TRBJ1-5	NA	TRBD1	TGCAGTGCTAGTGGAGCCGGGACAGCTCTCAATCAGCCCCAGCATTTT	CSASGAGTALNQPQHF
TRBV6-6	TRBJ1-6	NA	NA	TGTGCCAGCAGTCCGAACCCAGGGAGCTCCTATAATTCACCCCTCCACTTT	CASSPNPGSSYNSPLHF
TRBV7-2	TRBJ1-3	NA	NA	TGTGCCAGCAGCCTAACAGGTTTAACTGGAAACACCATATATTTT	CASSLTGLTGNTIYF
TRBV30	TRBJ2-1	NA	NA	TGTGCCTGGACTGACTACAATGAGCAGTTCTTC	CAWTDYNEQFF
TRBV24-1	TRBJ2-1	NA	NA	TGTGCCACCAGTGATCGACTGAGCTCCTACAATGAGCAGTTCTTC	CATSDRLSSYNEQFF
TRBV2	TRBJ2-7	NA	NA	TGTGCCAGCAGTAGCAGGAGAATCTACGAGCAGTACTTC	CASSSRRIYEQYF
TRBV7-2	TRBJ1-1	NA	NA	TGTGCCAGCAGCTCCCCAACAGGGTTTAGGGCTGAAGCTTTCTTT	CASSSPTGFRAEAFF
TRBV19	TRBJ2-3	NA	TRBD2	TGTGCCAGTAGTAATATGGGGATAGCGGGAGATACGCAGTATTTT	CASSNMGIAGDTQYF
TRBV7-2	TRBJ1-2	NA	TRBD1	TGTGCCAGCAGCGCGCGAACTCAGGGGGCAGGGGGCTACACCTTC	CASSARTQGAGGYTF
TRBV4-1	TRBJ1-1	NA	NA	TGCGCCAGCAGCCCTACCTTGGGGAAAGTCTCTCTTTTGAACACTGAAGCTTTCTTT	CASSPTLGKVSLLNTEAFF
TRBV6-1	TRBJ1-1	NA	TRBD1	TGTGCCAGCAGTGAGGGGACAGGGTACACTGAAGCTTTCTTT	CASSEGTGYTEAFF